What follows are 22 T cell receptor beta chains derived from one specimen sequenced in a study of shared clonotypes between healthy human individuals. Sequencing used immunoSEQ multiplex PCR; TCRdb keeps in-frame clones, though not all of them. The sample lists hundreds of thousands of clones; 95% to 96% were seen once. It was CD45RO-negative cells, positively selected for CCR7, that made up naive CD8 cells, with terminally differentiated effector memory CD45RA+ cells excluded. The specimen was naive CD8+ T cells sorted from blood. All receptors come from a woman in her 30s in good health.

CDR3 protein: CASSLVRGRNEQYF. CDR3 nucleotide sequence: TGTGCCAGCAGCTTGGTAAGGGGCCGGAACGAGCAGTACTTC. This chain joins TRBV5-5 and TRBJ2-7; TRBD1 might be the D (5 bases). This CDR3 is built from 14 residues. With 0 bases removed from V and 5 bases from J, the gap between germline ends came to 12 bases. The germline V gene has CDR1 SGHKS and CDR2 YYEKEE (reference sequence).

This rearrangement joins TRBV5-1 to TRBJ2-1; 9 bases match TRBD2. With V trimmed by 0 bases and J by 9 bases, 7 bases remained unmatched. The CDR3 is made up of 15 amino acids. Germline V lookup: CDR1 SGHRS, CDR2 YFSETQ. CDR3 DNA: TGCGCCAGCAGCTTGGAGGGTAGCGGGAGAAGTGAGCAGTTCTTC. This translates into CASSLEGSGRSEQFF.

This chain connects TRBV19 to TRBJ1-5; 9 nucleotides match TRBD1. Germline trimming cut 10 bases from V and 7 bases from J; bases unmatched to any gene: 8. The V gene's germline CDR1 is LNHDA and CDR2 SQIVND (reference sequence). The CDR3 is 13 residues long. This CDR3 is CATRDRVDQPQHF. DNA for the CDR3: TGTGCCACCAGGGACAGGGTAGACCAGCCCCAGCATTTT.

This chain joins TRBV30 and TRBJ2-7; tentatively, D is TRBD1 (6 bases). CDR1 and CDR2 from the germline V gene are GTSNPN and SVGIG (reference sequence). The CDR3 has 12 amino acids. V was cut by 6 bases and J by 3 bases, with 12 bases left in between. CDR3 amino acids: CACLGQIYEQYF. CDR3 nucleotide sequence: TGTGCCTGCCTCGGACAGATCTACGAGCAGTACTTC. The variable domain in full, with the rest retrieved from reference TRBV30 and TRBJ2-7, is SQTIHQWPATLVQPVGSPLSLECTVEGTSNPNLYWYRQAAGRGLQLLFYSVGIGQISSEVPQNLSASRPQDRQFILSSKKLLLSDSGFYLCACLGQIYEQYFGPGTRLTVT.

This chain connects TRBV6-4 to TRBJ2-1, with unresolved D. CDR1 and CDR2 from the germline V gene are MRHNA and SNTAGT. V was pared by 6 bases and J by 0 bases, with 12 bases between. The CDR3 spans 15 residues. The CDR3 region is CASSDHFASYNEQFF. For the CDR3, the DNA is TGTGCCAGCAGCGACCACTTTGCCTCCTACAATGAGCAGTTCTTC.

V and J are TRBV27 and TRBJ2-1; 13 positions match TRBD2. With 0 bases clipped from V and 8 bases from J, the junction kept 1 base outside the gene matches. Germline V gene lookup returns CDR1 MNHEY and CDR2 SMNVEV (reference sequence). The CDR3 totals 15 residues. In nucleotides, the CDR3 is TGTGCCAGCAGTTTATCCGGACTAGCGGGAGATGAGCAGTTCTTC. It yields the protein CASSLSGLAGDEQFF.

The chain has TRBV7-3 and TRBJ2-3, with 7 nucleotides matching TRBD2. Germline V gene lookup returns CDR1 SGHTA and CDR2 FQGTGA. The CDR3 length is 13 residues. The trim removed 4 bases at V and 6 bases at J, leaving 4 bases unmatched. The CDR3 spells CASSSSGGDTQYF. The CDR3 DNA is TGTGCCAGCAGCTCTAGCGGTGGGGATACGCAGTATTTT.

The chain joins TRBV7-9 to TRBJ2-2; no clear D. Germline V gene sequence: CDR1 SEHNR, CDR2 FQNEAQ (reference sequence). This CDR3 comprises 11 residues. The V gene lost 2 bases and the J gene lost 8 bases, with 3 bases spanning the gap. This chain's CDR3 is CASSLKGELFF. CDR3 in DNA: TGTGCCAGCAGCTTAAAAGGGGAGCTGTTTTTT. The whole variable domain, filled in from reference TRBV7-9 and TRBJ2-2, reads DTGVSQNPRHKITKRGQNVTFRCDPISEHNRLYWYRQTLGQGPEFLTYFQNEAQLEKSRLLSDRFSAERPKGSFSTLEIQRTEQGDSAMYLCASSLKGELFFGEGSRLTVL.

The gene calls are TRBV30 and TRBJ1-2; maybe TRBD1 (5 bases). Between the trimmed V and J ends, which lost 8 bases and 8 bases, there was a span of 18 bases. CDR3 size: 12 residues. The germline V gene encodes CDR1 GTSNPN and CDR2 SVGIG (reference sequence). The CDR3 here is CAGDRLLGGYTF. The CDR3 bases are TGTGCCGGAGACAGACTGCTTGGCGGCTACACCTTC.

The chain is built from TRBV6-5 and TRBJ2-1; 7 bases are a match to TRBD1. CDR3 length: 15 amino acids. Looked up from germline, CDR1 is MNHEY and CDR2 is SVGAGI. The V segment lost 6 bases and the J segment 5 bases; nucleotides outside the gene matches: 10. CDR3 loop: CASSPPTGSNNEQFF. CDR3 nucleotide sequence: TGTGCCAGCAGCCCCCCGACAGGGTCCAACAATGAGCAGTTCTTC.

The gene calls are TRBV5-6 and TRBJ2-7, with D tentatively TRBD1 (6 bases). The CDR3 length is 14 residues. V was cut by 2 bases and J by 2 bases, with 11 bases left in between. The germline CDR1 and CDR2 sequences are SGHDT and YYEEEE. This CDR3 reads CASSLGQTPYEQYF. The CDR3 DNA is TGTGCCAGCAGCTTAGGACAGACTCCCTACGAGCAGTACTTC.

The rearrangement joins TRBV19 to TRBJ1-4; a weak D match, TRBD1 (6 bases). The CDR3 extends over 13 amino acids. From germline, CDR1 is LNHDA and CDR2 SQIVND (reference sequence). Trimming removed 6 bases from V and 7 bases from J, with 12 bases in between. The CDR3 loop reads CASSLWGAEKLFF. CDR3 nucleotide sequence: TGTGCCAGTAGCCTATGGGGGGCTGAAAAACTGTTTTTT.

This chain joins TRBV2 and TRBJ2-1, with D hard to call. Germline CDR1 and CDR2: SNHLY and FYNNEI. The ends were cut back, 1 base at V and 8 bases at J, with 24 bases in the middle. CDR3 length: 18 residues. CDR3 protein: CASSEDQTRSVRSHEQFF. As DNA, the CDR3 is TGTGCCAGCAGTGAAGATCAAACCCGGAGCGTCAGGTCCCATGAGCAGTTCTTC.

The CDR3 region has the DNA TGTGCCAGCAGCGTTGCGGGCCATGGGGGCAATGAGCAGTTCTTC. Encoded protein: CASSVAGHGGNEQFF. The chain has TRBV9 and TRBJ2-1, with D possibly called TRBD1 or TRBD2 (5 bases each). The CDR3 spans 15 residues. The germline CDR1 and CDR2 sequences are SGDLS and YYNGEE. With 2 bases removed from V and 6 bases from J, the gap between germline ends came to 15 bases.

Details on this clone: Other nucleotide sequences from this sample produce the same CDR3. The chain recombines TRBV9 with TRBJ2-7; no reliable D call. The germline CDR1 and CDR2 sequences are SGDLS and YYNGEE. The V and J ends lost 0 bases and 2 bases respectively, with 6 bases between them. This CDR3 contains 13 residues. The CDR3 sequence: CASSVAGTYEQYF. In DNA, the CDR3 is TGTGCCAGCAGCGTAGCTGGCACCTACGAGCAGTACTTC.

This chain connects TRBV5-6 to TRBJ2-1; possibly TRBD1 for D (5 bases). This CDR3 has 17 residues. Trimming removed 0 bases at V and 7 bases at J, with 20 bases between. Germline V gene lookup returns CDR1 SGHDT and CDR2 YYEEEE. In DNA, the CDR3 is TGTGCCAGCAGCTTGGTAGGGGTGGTGACATTCCGGAATGAGCAGTTCTTC. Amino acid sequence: CASSLVGVVTFRNEQFF.

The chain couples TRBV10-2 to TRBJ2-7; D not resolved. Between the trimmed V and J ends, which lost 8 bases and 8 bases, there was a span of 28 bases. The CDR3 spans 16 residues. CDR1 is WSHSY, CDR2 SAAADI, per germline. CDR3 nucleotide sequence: TGCGCCAGCTCCCCGGGTGGGGAAGTGCCTATCTCCCAGCAGTACTTC. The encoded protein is CASSPGGEVPISQQYF.

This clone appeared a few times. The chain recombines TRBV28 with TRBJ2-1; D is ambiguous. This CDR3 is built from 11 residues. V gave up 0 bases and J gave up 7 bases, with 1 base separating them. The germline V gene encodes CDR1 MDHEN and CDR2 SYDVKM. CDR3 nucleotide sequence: TGTGCCAGCAGTTTATGGAATGAGCAGTTCTTC. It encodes CASSLWNEQFF.

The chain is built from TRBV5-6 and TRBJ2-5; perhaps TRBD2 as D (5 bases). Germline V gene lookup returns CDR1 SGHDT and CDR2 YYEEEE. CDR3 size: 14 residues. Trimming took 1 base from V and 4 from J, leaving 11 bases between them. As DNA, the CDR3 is TGTGCCAGCAGCTTGTTTGCGGGTATAGAGACCCAGTACTTC. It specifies CASSLFAGIETQYF. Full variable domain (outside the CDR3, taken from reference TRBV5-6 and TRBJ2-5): DAGVTQSPTHLIKTRGQQVTLRCSPKSGHDTVSWYQQALGQGPQFIFQYYEEEERQRGNFPDRFSGHQFPNYSSELNVNALLLGDSALYLCASSLFAGIETQYFGPGTRLLVL.

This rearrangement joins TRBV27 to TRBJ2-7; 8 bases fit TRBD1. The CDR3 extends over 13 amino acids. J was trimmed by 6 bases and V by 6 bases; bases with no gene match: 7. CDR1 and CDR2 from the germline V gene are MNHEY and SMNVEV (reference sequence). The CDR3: CASRWDRTSEQYF. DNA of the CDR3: TGTGCCAGCAGGTGGGACAGGACGTCCGAGCAGTACTTC.

CDR3 in DNA: TGTGCCAGTAGTATAGTCGGCAACTCCTACGAGCAGTACTTC. It codes for CASSIVGNSYEQYF. The rearrangement joins TRBV19 to TRBJ2-5, with unresolved D. The J call is doubtful: the DNA matches TRBJ2-7 better. Germline V gives CDR1 LNHDA, CDR2 SQIVND (reference sequence). This CDR3 is 14 amino acids long.

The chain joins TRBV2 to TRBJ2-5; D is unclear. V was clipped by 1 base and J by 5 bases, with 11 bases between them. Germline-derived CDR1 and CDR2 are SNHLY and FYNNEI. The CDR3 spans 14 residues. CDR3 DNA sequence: TGTGCCAGCAGTGAAGAGAATACTTGGGAGACCCAGTACTTC. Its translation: CASSEENTWETQYF.